Following are 26 T cell receptor beta chains from one sample sequenced in a study of cytomegalovirus exposure and HLA in healthy donors. Here immunoSEQ multiplex PCR was the method, and the copy in TCRdb shows in-frame clones only, minus some. The sample consists of 30,000 to 40,000 clones, about 93% of them appearing once. The sequenced sample consisted of PBMCs. Every receptor here comes from a man younger than 35 in good health and CMV-seronegative.

The chain carries TRBV6-5 and TRBJ1-1; the match to TRBD1 covers 8 bases. The trim removed 7 bases at V and 6 bases at J, leaving 10 bases unmatched. This CDR3 region has 14 residues. Germline CDR1 reads MNHEY; CDR2 reads SVGAGI. The CDR3 DNA reads as TGTGCCAGCAAACAACAGGGGGAACAGTCTGAAGCTTTCTTT. This gives the protein CASKQQGEQSEAFF.

The count of this clone is one. The chain combines TRBV6-1 with TRBJ2-5, with 7 bases aligning to TRBD1. This CDR3 comprises 16 residues. Trimming removed 2 bases from V and 7 bases from J; junction bases left unmatched: 13. Germline-derived CDR1 and CDR2 are MNHNS and SASEGT. CDR3 in DNA: TGTGCCAGCAGTGAAACGCCAGGGGGAGTATTAGGGACCCAGTACTTC. This encodes CASSETPGGVLGTQYF.

On this clone itself: One end of the junction is discordant with germline, which a read error may explain. CDR3 sequence: CAISEGQYYGYTF. CDR3 nucleotide sequence: TGTGCCATCAGTGAGGGACAGTACTATGGCTACACCTTC. The chain joins TRBV6-1 to TRBJ1-2; TRBD1 matches 7 bases. The germline CDR1 and CDR2 sequences are MNHNS and SASEGT. There are 13 residues in the CDR3.

This rearrangement joins TRBV19 to TRBJ1-5, with 7 bases that match TRBD1. The CDR3 runs to 14 residues. With 5 bases clipped from V and 1 base from J, the junction kept 2 bases outside the gene matches. Germline V gene data show CDR1 as LNHDA and CDR2 as SQIVND (reference sequence). The CDR3 DNA reads TGTGCCAGTAGTGTCAGGGGGAGCAATCAGCCCCAGCATTTT. Translation gives CASSVRGSNQPQHF.

CDR3 region: CASSPPRRLADPYNEQFF. CDR3 sequence (DNA): TGTGCCAGCTCACCACCGAGGCGACTAGCGGACCCCTACAATGAGCAGTTCTTC. The chain employs TRBV18 and TRBJ2-1, with 9 positions matching TRBD2. J was trimmed by 2 bases and V by 0 bases; bases with no gene match: 8. This CDR3 has 18 residues. Germline V gene lookup returns CDR1 KGHSH and CDR2 LQKENI.

The rearrangement uses TRBV11-2 and TRBJ2-7, with TRBD1 as a possible D gene (6 bases). CDR3 size: 13 residues. Trimming cost V 8 bases and J 4 bases, with 15 bases left between them. Germline assignment: CDR1 SGHAT and CDR2 FQNNGV. CDR3: CASGNREMYEQYF. In nucleotides, the CDR3 is TGTGCCAGCGGCAACAGGGAGATGTACGAGCAGTACTTC.

V gene TRBV7-3 combines with J gene TRBJ1-1; a possible D gene is TRBD1 (6 bases). Deletions cut 4 bases from V and 4 bases from J, with 10 bases between. This CDR3 is 13 amino acids long. Per the germline V gene, CDR1 is SGHTA and CDR2 is FQGTGA. CDR3 sequence (DNA): TGTGCCAGCAGCTCCCAACAGGGCACTGAAGCTTTCTTT. This encodes CASSSQQGTEAFF.

CDR3 DNA: TGCGCCAGCAGCTTGGATCACCAGGGAAAGCAGTACTTC. It specifies CASSLDHQGKQYF. The V call is TRBV5-1, the J call TRBJ2-7; a possible D gene is TRBD1 (5 bases). Looked up from germline, CDR1 is SGHRS and CDR2 is YFSETQ. The CDR3 contains 13 residues. Trimming shortened V by 0 bases and J by 8 bases, and 12 bases separated the two germline ends.

In this sample, this clone turned up once. This chain links TRBV10-3 with TRBJ1-2; weak D call: TRBD1 (5 bases). Trimming cost V 4 bases and J 4 bases, with 16 bases left between them. This CDR3 is built from 15 residues. CDR1 and CDR2 from the germline V gene are ENHRY and SYGVKD. CDR3 sequence reads: CAISGFRDSSYGYTF. The CDR3 DNA follows: TGTGCCATCAGTGGGTTTAGAGACAGCTCCTATGGCTACACCTTC.

The chain uses TRBV27 and TRBJ2-5; D is perhaps TRBD2 (5 bases). The CDR3 contains 13 residues. Germline V CDR1 and CDR2: MNHEY, SMNVEV (reference sequence). V was trimmed by 3 bases and J by 4 bases, leaving 9 bases between them. DNA of the CDR3: TGTGCCAGCAGTTTTGCCGGGGTAGAGACCCAGTACTTC. Translating gives CASSFAGVETQYF.

This chain connects TRBV7-9 to TRBJ2-3; TRBD2 matches at 10 bases. The CDR3 spans 16 residues. With 2 bases clipped from V and 7 bases from J, the junction kept 9 bases outside the gene matches. Germline loops: CDR1 SEHNR, CDR2 FQNEAQ (reference sequence). CDR3 loop: CASSLRKAGGVNTQYF. As DNA, the CDR3 is TGTGCCAGCAGCTTACGGAAAGCGGGAGGGGTAAATACGCAGTATTTT. The full variable domain, in which reference TRBV7-9 and TRBJ2-3 provide the parts outside the CDR3, is DTGVSQNPRHKITKRGQNVTFRCDPISEHNRLYWYRQTLGQGPEFLTYFQNEAQLEKSRLLSDRFSAERPKGSFSTLEIQRTEQGDSAMYLCASSLRKAGGVNTQYFGPGTRLTVL.

This clone occurred a few times. V is TRBV30 and J is TRBJ1-5; 8 nucleotides agree with TRBD1. Germline V gene data show CDR1 as GTSNPN and CDR2 as SVGIG (reference sequence). The CDR3 is 13 residues long. J was trimmed by 6 bases and V by 2 bases; bases with no gene match: 3. The CDR3 bases are TGTGCCTGGAGTCCAGGGGGCGGTCAGCCCCAGCATTTT. It encodes CAWSPGGGQPQHF. The full variable domain, with the rest looked up from reference TRBV30 and TRBJ1-5, is SQTIHQWPATLVQPVGSPLSLECTVEGTSNPNLYWYRQAAGRGLQLLFYSVGIGQISSEVPQNLSASRPQDRQFILSSKKLLLSDSGFYLCAWSPGGGQPQHFGDGTRLSIL.

The chain links TRBV5-4 to TRBJ2-3; 9 nucleotides align to TRBD2. This CDR3 comprises 17 residues. Germline V CDR1 and CDR2: SGHNT, YYREEE (reference sequence). V lost 0 bases to trimming and J lost 1 base; unmatched junction nucleotides: 6. In DNA, the CDR3 is TGTGCCAGCAGCTTGGCTGGGCGGGGGGGCCGCACAGATACGCAGTATTTT. This translates into CASSLAGRGGRTDTQYF.

This clone is a singleton in its sample. V usage is TRBV9 and J usage is TRBJ2-3; TRBD1 matches at 9 bases. The CDR3 is 15 amino acids. Germline loops: CDR1 SGDLS, CDR2 YYNGEE. V shed 2 bases, J shed 3 bases, and the junction held 4 bases outside the gene matches. CDR3 sequence: CASSVTGTGTDTQYF. The CDR3 DNA reads as TGTGCCAGCAGCGTGACCGGGACAGGGACAGATACGCAGTATTTT. The variable domain in full, with the rest retrieved from reference TRBV9 and TRBJ2-3, is DSGVTQTPKHLITATGQRVTLRCSPRSGDLSVYWYQQSLDQGLQFLIQYYNGEERAKGNILERFSAQQFPDLHSELNLSSLELGDSALYFCASSVTGTGTDTQYFGPGTRLTVL.

The rearrangement links TRBV19 to TRBJ1-5; D ambiguous. V shed 3 bases and J shed 4 bases, with 10 bases lying between them. The CDR3 is made up of 14 amino acids. CDR1 is LNHDA and CDR2 is SQIVND in the germline V gene (reference sequence). This CDR3 is CASSILEGNQPQHF. Here the CDR3 DNA reads TGTGCCAGTAGTATTCTTGAGGGAAATCAGCCCCAGCATTTT.

The J gene is TRBJ2-1, the V gene TRBV7-3, with 7 positions matching TRBD2. The CDR3 sequence is 15 residues long. Looked up from germline, CDR1 is SGHTA and CDR2 is FQGTGA. Germline trimming cut 2 bases from V and 4 bases from J; bases unmatched to any gene: 5. CDR3 DNA: TGTGCCAGCAGCTTAGCTAGCGGACCATACAATGAGCAGTTCTTC. The encoded protein is CASSLASGPYNEQFF.

The V call is TRBV5-5, the J call TRBJ1-3; D perhaps matches TRBD1 (6 bases). Trimming stripped 1 base from V and 2 bases from J, with 19 bases between. The CDR3 consists of 18 residues. In germline, CDR1 is SGHKS, CDR2 YYEKEE (reference sequence). CDR3 amino acids: CASSLRPQGQKAGNTIYF. CDR3 in DNA: TGTGCCAGCAGCTTGCGCCCCCAAGGACAGAAAGCTGGAAACACCATATATTTT.

This chain joins TRBV29-1 and TRBJ1-1, with TRBD1 as a possible D gene (5 bases). Germline assignment: CDR1 SQVTM and CDR2 ANQGSEA. Trimming cost V 4 bases and J 4 bases, with 13 bases left between them. This CDR3 has 13 residues. CDR3 in DNA: TGCAGCGTTGTGGTCAGGGAAGGCACTGAAGCTTTCTTT. The encoded protein is CSVVVREGTEAFF.

The rearrangement links TRBV5-1 to TRBJ1-2; 12 bases fit TRBD1. Germline loops: CDR1 SGHRS, CDR2 YFSETQ. V shed 5 bases and J 8 bases; nucleotides not matched to a gene: 7. The CDR3 is 14 amino acids. CDR3 sequence (DNA): TGCGCCAGCAGTCCGGGACAGGGGGCGGAGGGCTACACCTTC. It yields the protein CASSPGQGAEGYTF.

The gene calls are TRBV7-2 and TRBJ2-5; 8 positions agree with TRBD2. Germline lookup yields CDR1 SGHTA and CDR2 FQGNSA. Unmatched junction bases numbered 16, after V lost 1 base and J lost 12 bases. The CDR3 runs to 16 residues. CDR3 residues: CASSLGHAGGAQYKYF. CDR3 bases: TGTGCCAGCAGCTTAGGACACGCGGGGGGCGCTCAATATAAGTACTTC. Full variable domain (rest looked up from reference TRBV7-2 and TRBJ2-5): GAGVSQSPSNKVTEKGKDVELRCDPISGHTALYWYRQSLGQGLEFLIYFQGNSAPDKSGLPSDRFSAERTGGSVSTLTIQRTQQEDSAVYLCASSLGHAGGAQYKYFGPGTRLLVL.

The chain links TRBV28 to TRBJ2-3, with a possible D match to TRBD2 (6 bases). The germline V gene has CDR1 MDHEN and CDR2 SYDVKM. Trimming took 7 bases from V and 0 from J, leaving 17 bases between them. The CDR3 covers 16 residues. In DNA, the CDR3 is TGTGCCAGCAACCCGGTGATAGCGGCTAGCACAGATACGCAGTATTTT. Its protein product is CASNPVIAASTDTQYF.

This chain links TRBV2 with TRBJ1-2; D unclear. This CDR3 has 14 amino acids. Between the trimmed V and J ends, which lost 6 bases and 5 bases, there was a span of 16 bases. CDR1 SNHLY and CDR2 FYNNEI come from the germline V gene. The CDR3 sequence: CASRRLDVRYGYTF. The DNA of the CDR3 is TGTGCCAGCAGGCGACTGGATGTCCGTTATGGCTACACCTTC.

V gene TRBV7-9 combines with J gene TRBJ2-1; 7 bases are shared with TRBD1. The germline V gene has CDR1 SEHNR and CDR2 FQNEAQ (reference sequence). V shed 1 base, J shed 7 bases, and the junction held 7 bases outside the gene matches. The CDR3 is 15 residues long. This CDR3 reads CASSLGGTAENEQFF. CDR3 in DNA: TGTGCCAGCAGCTTAGGGGGGACAGCAGAGAATGAGCAGTTCTTC.

This chain links TRBV28 with TRBJ1-1, with 8 bases lining up with TRBD1. J was trimmed by 3 bases and V by 5 bases; bases with no gene match: 8. The CDR3 contains 15 residues. Germline loops: CDR1 MDHEN, CDR2 SYDVKM. The CDR3, as DNA: TGTGCCAGCAGTAATGCAGGGGGCGAGGACACTGAAGCTTTCTTT. This codes for CASSNAGGEDTEAFF. Full variable domain (outside the CDR3, taken from reference TRBV28 and TRBJ1-1): DVKVTQSSRYLVKRTGEKVFLECVQDMDHENMFWYRQDPGLGLRLIYFSYDVKMKEKGDIPEGYSVSREKKERFSLILESASTNQTSMYLCASSNAGGEDTEAFFGQGTRLTVV.

The chain links TRBV30 to TRBJ2-7; 9 bases agree with TRBD2. The CDR3 is 14 amino acids. The ends lost 3 bases at V and 4 bases at J; junction bases unmatched: 7. Per germline, CDR1 GTSNPN and CDR2 SVGIG (reference sequence). CDR3 residues: CAWSALAGQYEQYF. The CDR3 nucleotides read TGTGCCTGGAGCGCTCTAGCGGGGCAATACGAGCAGTACTTC. Full variable domain (outside the CDR3, taken from reference TRBV30 and TRBJ2-7): SQTIHQWPATLVQPVGSPLSLECTVEGTSNPNLYWYRQAAGRGLQLLFYSVGIGQISSEVPQNLSASRPQDRQFILSSKKLLLSDSGFYLCAWSALAGQYEQYFGPGTRLTVT.

The chain is built from TRBV30 and TRBJ1-1; D is perhaps TRBD1 (6 bases). The germline gives CDR1 GTSNPN, CDR2 SVGIG (reference sequence). Trimming took 5 bases from V and 10 from J, leaving 14 bases between them. The length of the CDR3 is 11 residues. The DNA of the CDR3 is TGTGCCTGGGGACAGACGTCGGGAGCTTTCTTT. This encodes CAWGQTSGAFF.